One sample yielded the 7 T cell receptor beta chains listed below, sequenced in a study of shared clonotypes between healthy human individuals. The data were produced by immunoSEQ multiplex PCR, yet TCRdb's version contains in-frame clones alone and is incomplete. Of some 1,100,000 clones in the sample, 75% to 80% were seen once. The material sequenced was memory CD4+ T cells from PBMCs. The subset denotes: CD45RA-negative fraction. These receptors were collected from a man younger than 35 in good health. Some clones in this sample may be carry-over from other donors' samples.

V is TRBV18 and J is TRBJ2-2; D could derive from TRBD1 or TRBD2 (5 bases each). The germline V and J ends were trimmed by 3 bases and 1 base, with 15 bases remaining between them. Germline lookup yields CDR1 KGHSH and CDR2 LQKENI. This CDR3 has 17 residues. The DNA for the CDR3 is TGTGCCAGCTCACCCCGCGGTGGGGGACGGAACACCGGGGAGCTGTTTTTT. Amino acid sequence: CASSPRGGGRNTGELFF.

This chain joins TRBV18 and TRBJ1-4; no firm D call. Between the trimmed V and J ends, which lost 6 bases and 7 bases, there was a span of 9 bases. The CDR3 loop spans 12 amino acids. Germline CDR1 is KGHSH and CDR2 is LQKENI. The CDR3 spells CASSSTGEKLFF. In DNA form, the CDR3 reads TGTGCCAGCTCCTCTACCGGTGAAAAACTGTTTTTT.

This clone was observed a few times. The chain combines TRBV5-6 with TRBJ1-1; D is unresolved. The germline CDR1 and CDR2 sequences are SGHDT and YYEEEE. This CDR3 spans 13 amino acids. Trimming took off 1 base at V and 4 bases at J, with 8 bases between the two ends. The CDR3 region has the DNA TGTGCCAGCAGCTTGTATAGATCCACTGAAGCTTTCTTT. Its translation: CASSLYRSTEAFF.

The rearrangement uses TRBV28 and TRBJ2-3; possibly TRBD1 or TRBD2 for D (7 bases each). Trimming took 2 bases from V and 5 from J, leaving 14 bases between them. The germline gives CDR1 MDHEN, CDR2 SYDVKM. This CDR3 has 15 amino acids. The CDR3 spells CASSLISRGGDTQYF. Written as DNA, the CDR3 is TGTGCCAGCAGTTTAATTTCCAGGGGGGGAGATACGCAGTATTTT.

This clone has a handful of counts. As DNA, the CDR3 is TGCGCCAGCAGCCAACAGGGATTGGGCAATCAGCCCCAGCATTTT. Translating it yields CASSQQGLGNQPQHF. This chain connects TRBV4-1 to TRBJ1-5; TRBD1 might be the D (5 bases). The length of the CDR3 is 15 residues. Germline CDR1 is MGHRA and CDR2 is YSYEKL. V dropped 2 bases and J dropped 2 bases, with 10 bases sitting between them.

The V call is TRBV5-5, the J call TRBJ2-3, with TRBD2 matching 8 bases. The CDR3 has 14 residues. The germline gives CDR1 SGHKS, CDR2 YYEKEE (reference sequence). Trimming removed 2 bases from V and 6 bases from J; junction bases left unmatched: 5. CDR3 in amino acids: CASSLLAGLDTQYF. CDR3 nucleotide sequence: TGTGCCAGCAGCTTATTAGCGGGGCTGGATACGCAGTATTTT.

The chain employs TRBV5-1 and TRBJ2-7; 7 bases line up with TRBD2. V was clipped by 0 bases and J by 13 bases; unmatched bases: 10. The CDR3 has 13 residues. Per germline, CDR1 SGHRS and CDR2 YFSETQ. The CDR3 nucleotides read TGCGCCAGCAGCTTGGAGGCTGCGTCTAGCGGATACTTC. It specifies CASSLEAASSGYF.